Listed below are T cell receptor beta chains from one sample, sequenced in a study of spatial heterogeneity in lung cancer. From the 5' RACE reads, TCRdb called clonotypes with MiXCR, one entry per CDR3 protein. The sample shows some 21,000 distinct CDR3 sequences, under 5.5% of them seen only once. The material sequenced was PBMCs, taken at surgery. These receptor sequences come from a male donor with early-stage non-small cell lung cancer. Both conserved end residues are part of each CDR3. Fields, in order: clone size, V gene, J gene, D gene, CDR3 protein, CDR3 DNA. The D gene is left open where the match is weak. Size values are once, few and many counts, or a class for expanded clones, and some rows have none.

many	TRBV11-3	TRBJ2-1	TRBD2	CASSISTSGRAGQFF	TGTGCCAGCAGCATTTCGACTAGCGGGAGGGCCGGGCAGTTCTTC
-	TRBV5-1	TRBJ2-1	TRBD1	CASSRRTGANEQFF	TGCGCCAGCAGCCGCCGGACAGGGGCTAATGAGCAGTTCTTC
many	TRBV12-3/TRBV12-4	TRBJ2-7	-	CASSIGTHDSYEQYF	TGTGCCAGCAGCATCGGGACCCATGACTCCTACGAGCAGTACTTC
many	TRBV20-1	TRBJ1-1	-	CSARDPSVQLNTEAFF	TGCAGTGCTAGAGATCCCTCCGTGCAGCTGAACACTGAAGCTTTCTTT
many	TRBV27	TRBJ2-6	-	CASSSHSSGANVLTF	TGTGCCAGCAGTTCCCACTCCTCTGGGGCCAACGTCCTGACTTTC
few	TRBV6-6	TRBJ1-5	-	CASSSTGHSNQPQHF	TGTGCCAGCAGTTCGACAGGCCATAGCAATCAGCCCCAGCATTTT
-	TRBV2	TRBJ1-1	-	CASSPLTVGAEAFF	TGTGCCAGCAGTCCTTTGACTGTGGGGGCTGAAGCTTTCTTT
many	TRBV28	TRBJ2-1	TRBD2	CASSSPSRTSVGNEQFF	TGTGCCAGCAGTTCCCCCTCCAGGACTAGTGTCGGAAATGAGCAGTTCTTC
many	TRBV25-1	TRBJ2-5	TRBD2	CASSEWGGRETQYF	TGTGCCAGCAGTGAATGGGGAGGGCGAGAGACCCAGTACTTC
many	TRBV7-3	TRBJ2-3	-	CASSLATTYTDTQYF	TGTGCCAGCAGCTTAGCTACCACATACACAGATACGCAGTATTTT
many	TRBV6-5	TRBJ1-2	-	CASSEPGTVISGYTF	TGTGCCAGCTCCGAACCCGGGACGGTCATAAGCGGCTACACCTTC
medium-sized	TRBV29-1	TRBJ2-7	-	CSVEWDGSYEQYF	TGCAGCGTTGAGTGGGACGGATCATACGAGCAGTACTTC
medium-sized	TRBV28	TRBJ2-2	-	CASSLLQPGELFF	TGTGCCAGCAGTTTATTACAGCCCGGGGAGCTGTTTTTT
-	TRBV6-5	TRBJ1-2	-	CASRLKLAWGYTF	TGTGCCAGCAGACTCAAATTGGCGTGGGGCTACACCTTC
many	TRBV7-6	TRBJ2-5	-	CASSLARSQETQYF	TGTGCCAGCAGCTTAGCCCGGAGCCAAGAGACCCAGTACTTC
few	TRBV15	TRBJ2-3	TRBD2	CATSRELAGGPVQGTQYF	TGTGCCACCAGCAGAGAACTAGCGGGGGGGCCGGTGCAAGGTACGCAGTATTTT
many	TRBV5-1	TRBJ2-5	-	CASSSGRGQETQYF	TGCGCCAGCAGCTCCGGCAGGGGACAAGAGACCCAGTACTTC
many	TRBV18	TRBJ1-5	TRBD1	CASSPRTGRDQPQHF	TGTGCCAGCTCACCGAGGACAGGGAGAGACCAGCCCCAGCATTTT
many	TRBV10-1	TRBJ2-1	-	CASSGSGDNEQFF	TGCGCCAGCAGTGGTTCAGGTGACAATGAGCAGTTCTTC
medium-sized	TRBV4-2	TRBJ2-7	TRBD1	CASSPPGAQGAYEQYF	TGTGCCAGCAGCCCCCCCGGTGCGCAGGGGGCCTACGAGCAGTACTTC
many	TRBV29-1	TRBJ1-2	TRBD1	CSVERGQGNYGYTF	TGCAGCGTTGAACGCGGACAGGGCAACTATGGCTACACCTTC
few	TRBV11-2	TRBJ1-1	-	CASSLSRANTEAFF	TGTGCCAGCAGCTTATCGAGGGCGAACACTGAAGCTTTCTTT
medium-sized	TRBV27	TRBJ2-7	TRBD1	CASSLRQGTDEQYF	TGTGCCAGCAGTTTGCGACAGGGTACGGACGAGCAGTACTTC
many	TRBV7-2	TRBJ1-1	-	CASSFSGTGAPEAFF	TGTGCCAGCAGCTTCTCCGGGACCGGGGCTCCTGAAGCTTTCTTT
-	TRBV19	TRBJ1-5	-	CASRRHSSGQSNQPQHF	TGTGCCAGTAGACGACACTCCTCAGGGCAGAGCAATCAGCCCCAGCATTTT
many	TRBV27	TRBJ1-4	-	CATPSRATNEKLFF	TGTGCCACCCCCAGCAGGGCAACTAATGAAAAACTGTTTTTT
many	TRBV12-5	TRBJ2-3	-	CASGPLGGASDTQYF	TGTGCTAGTGGCCCCCTGGGGGGCGCCTCAGATACGCAGTATTTT
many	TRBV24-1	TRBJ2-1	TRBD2	CATSDPTSGSDEQFF	TGTGCCACCAGTGACCCGACTAGCGGGAGTGATGAGCAGTTCTTC